The 26 T cell receptor beta chains in this list originate from one sample, sequenced in a study of CXCR3-negative and CXCR3-positive naive CD8 T cells. TRB cDNA was prepared as libraries by UMI-labeled 5' RACE. TCRdb reprocessed the 5' RACE reads, with one entry per CDR3 protein and no DNA. Its table lists about 81,000 distinct CDR3 sequences. Sequenced input: naive CXCR3- CD8+ T cells from blood. The subset denotes: CD45RO-CCR7+CD27+CD95- naive CD8+ T cells lacking CXCR3 (TNR3-). The receptor set was obtained from a human donor in good health. Some clones in this sample may be carry-over from other donors' samples.

This CDR3 reads CASSVANSPMNTEAFF. The J gene is TRBJ1-1, the V gene TRBV9. Germline V gene data show CDR1 as SGDLS and CDR2 as YYNGEE. The length of the CDR3 is 16 residues.

The V gene is TRBV29-1, the J gene TRBJ2-7. The CDR3 sequence is 14 residues long. From germline, CDR1 is SQVTM and CDR2 ANQGSEA. The CDR3 protein is CSVEDPSTSYEQYF.

The chain links TRBV29-1 to TRBJ2-7; TCRdb names TRBD1, which stays unverified in the absence of DNA. The CDR3 is made up of 13 amino acids. CDR1 SQVTM and CDR2 ANQGSEA come from the germline V gene. This CDR3 is CSVAGALGYEQYF.

CDR3 loop: CASSELEYNEQFF. The J gene is TRBJ2-1, the V gene TRBV9. Germline lookup yields CDR1 SGDLS and CDR2 YYNGEE. This CDR3 comprises 13 residues. The full variable domain, with the rest looked up from reference TRBV9 and TRBJ2-1, is DSGVTQTPKHLITATGQRVTLRCSPRSGDLSVYWYQQSLDQGLQFLIQYYNGEERAKGNILERFSAQQFPDLHSELNLSSLELGDSALYFCASSELEYNEQFFGPGTRLTVL.

This chain uses TRBV20-1 with TRBJ2-7; as DNA is missing, the TRBD1 call by TCRdb cannot be tested. Germline V gene lookup returns CDR1 DFQATT and CDR2 SNEGSKA (reference sequence). The CDR3 length is 14 residues. CDR3 residues: CSARVNEGAYEQYF.

V is TRBV29-1 and J is TRBJ2-5; TCRdb names TRBD2, which stays unverified in the absence of DNA. The CDR3 length is 12 residues. Germline CDR1 reads SQVTM; CDR2 reads ANQGSEA. CDR3 loop: CSLVGLEETQYF.

The chain has TRBV4-1 and TRBJ2-1; TCRdb designates TRBD1, a call that cannot be tested without DNA. Germline lookup yields CDR1 MGHRA and CDR2 YSYEKL. The CDR3 is 15 residues long. CDR3: CASSLRQNSYNEQFF.

The J gene is TRBJ1-6, the V gene TRBV12-3 or TRBV12-4; TCRdb outputs TRBD1, but without DNA this stays unchecked. CDR3 size: 15 residues. CDR3 in amino acids: CASSPAGTGVSPLHF.

This chain uses TRBV19 with TRBJ2-7; TCRdb indicates TRBD2, and absent DNA this call remains unverified. The CDR3 has 13 amino acids. Per the germline V gene, CDR1 is LNHDA and CDR2 is SQIVND (reference sequence). The CDR3 reads CASSILVGYEQYF.

The rearrangement uses TRBV19 and TRBJ2-2. The CDR3 consists of 15 residues. Germline V gene lookup returns CDR1 LNHDA and CDR2 SQIVND (reference sequence). The CDR3 reads CASSIGSPAAGELFF.

The chain recombines TRBV9 with TRBJ2-1. The CDR3 sequence is 15 residues long. CDR1 SGDLS and CDR2 YYNGEE come from the germline V gene. CDR3 residues: CASSETGGSYNEQFF.

The chain carries TRBV29-1 and TRBJ1-1; TCRdb returns TRBD1, unconfirmable since there is no DNA. The CDR3 totals 14 residues. Germline V CDR1 and CDR2: SQVTM, ANQGSEA. The CDR3 reads CSVELQGRNTEAFF.

The rearrangement uses TRBV29-1 and TRBJ1-2; checking the TCRdb D call of TRBD1 is not possible without DNA. Germline V gives CDR1 SQVTM, CDR2 ANQGSEA. This CDR3 comprises 13 residues. CDR3 amino acids: CSAMDRGNYGYTF.

The chain employs TRBV7-7 and TRBJ2-3. In germline, CDR1 is SSHAT, CDR2 FNYEAQ (reference sequence). The CDR3 totals 13 residues. CDR3 residues: CASSSDSTDTQYF.

The rearrangement links TRBV27 to TRBJ2-7; TCRdb names TRBD1, which stays unverified in the absence of DNA. The CDR3 runs 15 residues. Germline V CDR1 and CDR2: MNHEY, SMNVEV (reference sequence). Here the CDR3 reads CASSPYRVKMDEQYF.

The V and J genes are TRBV23-1 and TRBJ2-7; as DNA is missing, the TRBD2 call by TCRdb cannot be tested. TRBV23-1 is an open reading frame whose function is uncertain. The CDR3 totals 16 residues. This chain's CDR3 is CASSQSGVSGSHEQYF.

The rearrangement uses TRBV29-1 and TRBJ2-7; absent DNA, TCRdb's TRBD2 call cannot be checked. From germline, CDR1 is SQVTM and CDR2 ANQGSEA. This CDR3 has 13 residues. The CDR3 is CSVEEGIGYEQYF.

CDR3 amino acids: CASSLGGQQETQYF. The chain combines TRBV7-9 with TRBJ2-5. The length of the CDR3 is 14 residues. Germline V gene sequence: CDR1 SEHNR, CDR2 FQNEAQ (reference sequence).

The rearrangement joins TRBV7-2 to TRBJ2-7; TCRdb's D gene call, TRBD1, goes unchecked for lack of DNA. The CDR3 extends over 15 amino acids. The V gene's germline CDR1 is SGHTA and CDR2 FQGNSA. CDR3 in amino acids: CASSQGRTGLDEQYF.

This chain connects TRBV5-1 to TRBJ2-5; TCRdb returns TRBD2, unconfirmable since there is no DNA. Germline CDR1 SGHRS, CDR2 YFSETQ. This CDR3 comprises 15 residues. The CDR3 reads CASSFTSGGQETQYF.

This clonotype is identified as medium-sized (0.01 to 0.1%) from frequency. This sequence joins TRBV11-3 and TRBJ2-7; TCRdb calls TRBD1, which cannot be checked without DNA. Germline V gene data show CDR1 as SGHNT and CDR2 as YENEEA. This CDR3 contains 14 residues. The CDR3 loop is CASSIHPEADEQYF.

The V gene is TRBV11-3, the J gene TRBJ1-1. Germline CDR1 is SGHNT and CDR2 is YENEEA. The length of the CDR3 is 14 residues. CDR3 sequence reads: CASSNRHTNTEAFF.

This rearrangement joins TRBV23-1 to TRBJ2-1; lacking DNA, the TRBD2 call made by TCRdb goes unchecked. TRBV23-1 belongs to the ORF category, with a function that is uncertain. The CDR3 is 16 amino acids. The CDR3 spells CASSHTSGGNYNEQFF.

The CDR3 here is CASSSRSGAHNEQFF. The V call is TRBV28, the J call TRBJ2-1; TCRdb's D gene call, TRBD2, goes unchecked for lack of DNA. CDR1 MDHEN and CDR2 SYDVKM come from the germline V gene. The CDR3 length is 15 residues.

The chain couples TRBV29-1 to TRBJ2-7. Germline CDR1 reads SQVTM; CDR2 reads ANQGSEA. This CDR3 contains 11 residues. The CDR3 loop is CSVEEAWEQYF.

This rearrangement joins TRBV2 to TRBJ1-5. This CDR3 region has 15 residues. Germline CDR1 and CDR2: SNHLY and FYNNEI. Here the CDR3 reads CASTSSWGSNQPQHF.